A selection of T cell receptor beta chains follows, all from one sample in a study of siplizumab effects on memory and regulatory T cells. Profiled with immunoSEQ multiplex PCR; TCRdb holds only in-frame clones, not every one. The repertoire holds 95,000 to 130,000 clones, with roughly 94% as singletons. The sequenced sample consisted of non-Treg CD4+ T cells sorted from blood. The receptors were gathered from a human donor in good health. The CDR3 runs from the conserved cysteine through the conserved F or W. The D gene is left open where the match is weak. Some rows have no size entry. The others give once, few or many, or a class for an expanded clone.

d_call j_call v_call clone_size cdr3_aa cdr3_nt
TRBD1 TRBJ1-2 TRBV15 . CATSRDLIPGQGGYGYTF TGTGCCACCAGCAGAGATTTAATTCCGGGACAGGGGGGCTATGGCTACACCTTC
. TRBJ1-1 TRBV6-5 . CASSSEPTEAFF TGTGCCAGCAGCTCCGAACCCACTGAAGCTTTCTTT
. TRBJ2-3 TRBV11-2 . CASSLDGQMTDTQYF TGTGCCAGCAGCTTAGATGGGCAAATGACAGATACGCAGTATTTT
TRBD2 TRBJ2-1 TRBV19 . CASTTSGISYEQFF TGTGCCAGTACAACTAGCGGGATTTCTTATGAGCAGTTCTTC
TRBD2 TRBJ2-7 TRBV9 . CASSVEAGGLSYEQYF TGTGCCAGCAGCGTAGAAGCGGGAGGCCTCTCCTACGAGCAGTACTTC
TRBD1 TRBJ2-6 TRBV11-3 . CASSKGARGANVLTF TGTGCCAGCAGCAAGGGGGCGCGTGGGGCCAACGTCCTGACTTTC
. TRBJ2-1 TRBV6-5 once CASKSPGPANNEQFF TGTGCCAGCAAATCACCGGGACCGGCGAACAATGAGCAGTTCTTC
. TRBJ2-7 TRBV5-5 . CASSVIPGRGTYEQYF TGTGCCAGCAGCGTCATTCCGGGACGGGGGACCTACGAGCAGTACTTC
. TRBJ2-7 TRBV5-1 . CASSLGESSYEQYF TGCGCCAGCAGCTTAGGGGAAAGCTCCTACGAGCAGTACTTC
. TRBJ2-7 TRBV5-4 . CASSLLSGDSSYEQYF TGTGCCAGCAGCTTGCTTTCAGGCGATAGCTCCTACGAGCAGTACTTC
TRBD1 TRBJ2-1 TRBV7-3 . CASSQRDRGLVNEQFF TGTGCCAGCAGCCAAAGAGACAGGGGATTAGTTAATGAGCAGTTCTTC
TRBD1 TRBJ2-2 TRBV11-3 . CASSRRQGANGELFF TGTGCCAGCAGCCGCAGACAGGGGGCGAACGGGGAGCTGTTTTTT
. TRBJ2-3 TRBV2 . CASSPDWGFTDTQYF TGTGCCAGCAGTCCGGACTGGGGTTTCACAGATACGCAGTATTTT
TRBD1 TRBJ2-1 TRBV2 . CASSDTTGTEQFF TGTGCCAGCAGTGATACGACAGGGACTGAGCAGTTCTTC
TRBD2 TRBJ2-5 TRBV27 . CASSLGAGLAGEETQYF TGTGCCAGCAGTCTGGGGGCTGGCTTAGCGGGAGAAGAGACCCAGTACTTC
. TRBJ2-7 TRBV11-1 . CASSLEGILSHEQYF TGTGCCAGCAGCTTAGAAGGGATCCTATCCCACGAGCAGTACTTC
TRBD1 TRBJ2-4 TRBV6-6 . CASSVQGQGLNIQYF TGTGCCAGCAGTGTTCAGGGACAGGGCCTAAACATTCAGTACTTC
. TRBJ1-1 TRBV5-1 . CASSLVRGAQDTEAFF TGCGCCAGCAGCTTGGTACGGGGGGCTCAGGACACTGAAGCTTTCTTT
. TRBJ1-3 TRBV14 . CASSALDLTASNSGNTIYF TGTGCCAGCAGCGCCTTGGATTTGACAGCCAGCAACTCTGGAAACACCATATATTTT
TRBD1 TRBJ1-2 TRBV5-6 . CASTDRGIYGYTF TGTGCCAGTACAGACAGGGGCATCTATGGCTACACCTTC
. TRBJ2-3 TRBV7-7 . CASSSDSTDTQYF TGTGCCAGCAGCTCGGACAGCACAGATACGCAGTATTTT
. TRBJ2-3 TRBV11-1 . CASSLAPRGGFTDTQYF TGTGCCAGCAGCTTAGCCCCCCGTGGGGGTTTCACAGATACGCAGTATTTT
TRBD1 TRBJ2-7 TRBV18 . CASSQGSGTGDEQYF TGTGCCAGCTCCCAGGGTTCCGGGACAGGGGACGAGCAGTACTTC
. TRBJ2-1 TRBV10-3 . CAIRNPSRGTSSYNEQFF TGTGCCATCAGGAACCCCTCGAGGGGGACGAGCTCCTACAATGAGCAGTTCTTC
. TRBJ1-5 TRBV5-1 . CASSPSQGSQPQHF TGCGCCAGCAGCCCCTCTCAGGGGAGTCAGCCCCAGCATTTT
. TRBJ1-2 TRBV27 . CASGLGGRLYGYTF TGTGCCAGCGGCCTAGGGGGTCGCTTGTATGGCTACACCTTC
. TRBJ1-6 TRBV7-9 few CASSLVEGLTPLHF TGTGCCAGCAGCTTAGTGGAGGGCCTGACACCCCTCCACTTT
TRBD1 TRBJ1-2 TRBV5-6 . CASSPDRGWYTF TGTGCCAGCAGCCCGGACAGGGGATGGTACACCTTC
TRBD1 TRBJ1-3 TRBV18 few CASSAAGTGVGNTIYF TGTGCCAGCTCTGCTGCGGGGACAGGGGTCGGAAACACCATATATTTT
TRBD2 TRBJ2-2 TRBV9 . CASSVNPGGGTGELFF TGTGCCAGCAGCGTAAACCCCGGGGGGGGCACCGGGGAGCTGTTTTTT
. TRBJ1-1 TRBV7-2 . CASSLDWLAGDAFF TGTGCCAGCAGCTTAGATTGGTTGGCAGGGGATGCTTTCTTT
. TRBJ2-5 TRBV6-1 once CASSGAWGAVQETQYF TGTGCCAGCAGTGGAGCATGGGGGGCGGTACAAGAGACCCAGTACTTC
. TRBJ2-7 TRBV5-1 . CASSLGTAGEQYF TGCGCCAGCAGCCTGGGGACGGCCGGCGAGCAGTACTTC
TRBD2 TRBJ2-4 TRBV10-1 . CASSEASGLAKNIQYF TGCGCCAGCAGTGAGGCTAGCGGGTTAGCCAAAAACATTCAGTACTTC
. TRBJ2-7 TRBV7-6 . CASSLTTYEQYF TGTGCCAGCAGCTTAACTACCTACGAGCAGTACTTC
. TRBJ2-3 TRBV6-5 . CASKPYGTDTQYF TGTGCCAGCAAACCTTACGGCACAGATACGCAGTATTTT
TRBD1 TRBJ2-7 TRBV19 . CASSGQDSYEQYF TGTGCCAGTAGTGGACAGGACTCCTACGAGCAGTACTTC
. TRBJ2-2 TRBV4-2 . CASSQEGQQTGELFF TGTGCCAGCAGCCAAGAAGGTCAGCAAACCGGGGAGCTGTTTTTT
. TRBJ1-2 TRBV19 once CASSMSRNYGYTF TGTGCCAGTAGTATGAGCCGGAACTATGGCTACACCTTC
. TRBJ2-7 TRBV6-6 . CASTSSRALISYEQYF TGTGCCAGCACTTCATCGCGGGCCCTCATCTCCTACGAGCAGTACTTC
. TRBJ1-5 TRBV6-1 . CASSLSVRGRQPQHF TGTGCCAGCAGCCTGAGCGTCAGGGGAAGGCAGCCCCAGCATTTT
. TRBJ1-1 TRBV5-1 . CASRVTGLNTEAFF TGCGCCAGCAGAGTTACAGGCTTGAACACTGAAGCTTTCTTT
. TRBJ2-7 TRBV14 . CASSQDPETLYEQYF TGTGCCAGCAGCCAAGATCCGGAAACCCTATACGAGCAGTACTTC
TRBD2 TRBJ2-5 TRBV6-1 . CASKGLAGRETQYF TGTGCCAGCAAGGGACTAGCGGGGAGGGAGACCCAGTACTTC
. TRBJ1-1 TRBV7-8 . CASSLGEWNTEAFF TGTGCCAGCAGCTTAGGGGAATGGAACACTGAAGCTTTCTTT
. TRBJ2-2 TRBV18 once CASSPGLDTGELFF TGTGCCAGCTCCCCTGGACTCGACACCGGGGAGCTGTTTTTT
. TRBJ1-6 TRBV29-1 . CSVSRGYSSPLHF TGCAGCGTTTCCAGAGGTTATAGCTCACCCCTCCACTTT
. TRBJ1-3 TRBV5-4 . CASSFSGGSGNTIYF TGTGCCAGCAGCTTTTCGGGTGGCTCTGGAAACACCATATATTTT
. TRBJ1-5 TRBV4-2 . CASSQNGADQPQHF TGTGCCAGCAGCCAGAACGGGGCCGATCAGCCCCAGCATTTT
TRBD2 TRBJ2-6 TRBV4-2 . CASSRTSGNSGANVLTF TGTGCCAGCAGCCGGACTAGCGGGAATTCTGGGGCCAACGTCCTGACTTTC
. TRBJ1-1 TRBV5-4 . CASSLPHTANTEAFF TGTGCCAGCAGCTTACCTCACACAGCTAACACTGAAGCTTTCTTT
. TRBJ1-1 TRBV19 . CASSMSSGNTEAFF TGTGCCAGTAGTATGTCCTCAGGGAACACTGAAGCTTTCTTT
. TRBJ2-7 TRBV5-1 . CASSSHYEQYF TGCGCCAGCAGCTCTCATTACGAGCAGTACTTC
. TRBJ1-1 TRBV7-2 once CASSLRTANTEAFF TGTGCCAGCAGCTTAAGGACGGCGAACACTGAAGCTTTCTTT
. TRBJ2-1 TRBV5-1 once CASSLVWAGTYNEQFF TGCGCCAGCAGCTTGGTATGGGCGGGTACGTACAATGAGCAGTTCTTC